Below are 16 T cell receptor beta chains sequenced from a single sample in a study of T cells in Graves' hyperthyroidism and ophthalmopathy. TCR beta CDR3 sequences were amplified from RNA transcripts. The primer set for the first-round RT-PCR of the TCR CDR3 was HTBI. In TCRdb, the multiplex PCR reads were re-called with MiXCR into one record per CDR3 protein. The profile shows about 350,000 distinct CDR3 sequences, roughly 13% of them singletons. The sample was blood. Source of these receptors: a woman aged 25 to 39 with Graves' hyperthyroidism.

This clonotype was detected ten times or more. The J gene is TRBJ2-5, the V gene TRBV15; 7 nucleotides agree with TRBD1. The CDR3 runs to 14 residues. The V and J ends lost 5 bases and 2 bases, in that order; junction bases with no gene match: 5. From germline, CDR1 is LNHNV and CDR2 YYDKDF (reference sequence). CDR3 coding DNA: TGTGCCACCAGCTCCCGGGACAGACAAGAGACCCAGTACTTC. Protein: CATSSRDRQETQYF.

This clonotype appeared a few times. The J gene is TRBJ2-5, the V gene TRBV20-1, with D unclear. Trimming cost V 7 bases and J 5 bases, with 14 bases left between them. This CDR3 has 12 amino acids. The V gene's germline CDR1 is DFQATT and CDR2 SNEGSKA (reference sequence). This CDR3 is CSGGPNGETQYF. The CDR3 DNA sequence: TGCAGTGGCGGACCCAACGGCGAGACCCAGTACTTC.

V and J are TRBV5-6 and TRBJ2-3; no clear D gene. V was clipped by 4 bases and J by 6 bases, with 12 bases between them. Germline assignment: CDR1 SGHDT and CDR2 YYEEEE. The CDR3 contains 13 residues. This CDR3 is CASSPLGVDTQYF. CDR3 sequence (DNA): TGTGCCAGCAGCCCTCTGGGCGTCGATACGCAGTATTTT.

Points on this clonotype: Since a much larger clone is just one base distant, this may be a read error. V and J are TRBV20-1 and TRBJ2-7, with a tentative D call TRBD2 (5 bases). This CDR3 comprises 14 residues. The ends were cut back, 6 bases at V and 7 bases at J, with 22 bases in the middle. Germline assignment: CDR1 DFQATT and CDR2 SNEGSKA (reference sequence). CDR3 nucleotides: TGCAGTGCCAACTTACTAGTACTTCACATGGAGCAGTACTTC. Encoded protein: CSANLLVLHMEQYF.

A few counts support this clonotype. This CDR3 reads CASSPPVQPLHF. CDR3 nucleotides: TGTGCCAGCAGTCCCCCGGTCCAGCCCCTCCACTTT. J is TRBJ1-6 and V is TRBV28, with D uncertain. This CDR3 is built from 12 residues. Germline-derived CDR1 and CDR2 are MDHEN and SYDVKM. V lost 5 bases to trimming and J lost 13 bases, with 12 bases between them.

This clonotype has at least ten counts. This sequence joins TRBV3-1 and TRBJ1-2; D call uncertain. Germline values: CDR1 LGHDT, CDR2 YNNKEL (reference sequence). There are 13 residues in the CDR3. Trimming shortened V by 0 bases and J by 7 bases, and 9 bases separated the two germline ends. The CDR3 here is CASSQDQRAGYTF. The CDR3 region has the DNA TGTGCCAGCAGCCAAGATCAGAGGGCTGGCTACACCTTC. Supplemented by reference TRBV3-1 and TRBJ1-2, the full variable domain reads DTAVSQTPKYLVTQMGNDKSIKCEQNLGHDTMYWYKQDSKKFLKIMFSYNNKELIINETVPNRFSPKSPDKAHLNLHINSLELGDSAVYFCASSQDQRAGYTFGSGTRLTVV.

Ten or more counts support this clonotype. The rearrangement joins TRBV30 to TRBJ2-7, with D possibly matching TRBD2 (6 bases). The CDR3 is 13 residues long. Germline CDR1 and CDR2: GTSNPN and SVGIG (reference sequence). V was shortened by 2 bases and J by 1 base, with 9 bases between the two germline ends. The CDR3 sequence: CAWSREPSYEQYF. The CDR3, as DNA: TGTGCCTGGAGTCGGGAGCCATCCTACGAGCAGTACTTC.

This clonotype was found many times. The rearrangement uses TRBV2 and TRBJ2-5, with 7 bases lining up with TRBD2. The CDR3 loop spans 16 amino acids. Germline V gene lookup returns CDR1 SNHLY and CDR2 FYNNEI. Losses at the gene ends were 4 bases for V and 2 bases for J; bases not matched to a gene: 10. The CDR3 DNA reads TGTGCCAGCAGTGTAAGGGAGGGCGGTGGACAAGAGACCCAGTACTTC. Amino acids: CASSVREGGGQETQYF.

This clonotype was detected ten times or more. The chain recombines TRBV6-2 or TRBV6-3 with TRBJ2-2; perhaps D is TRBD1 or TRBD2 (5 bases each). The ends were cut back, 11 bases at V and 1 base at J, with 17 bases in the middle. This CDR3 spans 15 amino acids. Germline loops: CDR1 MNHEY, CDR2 SVGEGT. CDR3: CAARLGDLNTGELFF. In nucleotides, the CDR3 is TGTGCCGCCAGACTGGGGGATTTGAACACCGGGGAGCTGTTTTTT.

This clonotype was detected a few times. This chain links TRBV25-1 with TRBJ2-3; D is perhaps TRBD2 (6 bases). The CDR3 has 16 residues. Looked up from germline, CDR1 is MGHDK and CDR2 is SYGVNS. V was pared by 6 bases and J by 3 bases, with 19 bases between. Here the CDR3 DNA reads TGTGCCAGCAGAGCTTCCGGGACTCCGCCGACAGATACGCAGTATTTT. Amino acid sequence: CASRASGTPPTDTQYF.

This clonotype showed up just a few times. The chain employs TRBV20-1 and TRBJ1-6; no clear D gene. The CDR3 covers 13 residues. Germline CDR1 DFQATT, CDR2 SNEGSKA (reference sequence). V gave up 2 bases and J gave up 10 bases, with 12 bases separating them. CDR3 protein: CSARPGEVSPLHF. Written as DNA, the CDR3 is TGCAGTGCTAGACCGGGAGAGGTCTCACCCCTCCACTTT.

In the case of this clonotype: One base away lies a much larger clone, so this may be a sequencing read error. This chain connects TRBV6-1 to TRBJ2-4; perhaps D is TRBD1 or TRBD2 (6 bases each). Germline CDR1 and CDR2: MNHNS and SASEGT. The length of the CDR3 is 15 residues. The CDR3 DNA follows: TGTGCCAGCAGTGAAAGGTCGGGGGCAAGAAACATTCAGCACTTC. It is translated as CASSERSGARNIQHF.

This clonotype was seen ten or more times. The chain is built from TRBV28 and TRBJ2-5; either TRBD1 or TRBD2 may fit D (5 bases each). The CDR3 length is 13 residues. Trimming took off 4 bases at V and 5 bases at J, with 11 bases between the two ends. CDR1 and CDR2 (germline): MDHEN, SYDVKM. The CDR3 bases are TGTGCCAGCAGTTACAGGCGCGGGGAGACCCAGTACTTC. Translation: CASSYRRGETQYF.

V is TRBV29-1 and J is TRBJ2-5, with D tentatively TRBD2 (5 bases). This CDR3 is 15 amino acids long. Per germline, CDR1 SQVTM and CDR2 ANQGSEA. V dropped 0 bases and J dropped 5 bases, with 16 bases sitting between them. The CDR3 here is CSVEDRRWAGETQYF. The DNA for the CDR3 is TGCAGCGTTGAAGATCGGCGGTGGGCGGGCGAGACCCAGTACTTC.

There are many counts of this clonotype. This rearrangement joins TRBV5-1 to TRBJ1-2; TRBD1 matches at 9 bases. The germline CDR1 and CDR2 sequences are SGHRS and YFSETQ. The CDR3 has 13 amino acids. The J segment lost 9 bases and the V segment lost 4 bases, leaving 7 bases of the junction unmatched. The CDR3 loop is CASSDGTGPSYTF. The CDR3 region has the DNA TGCGCCAGCAGCGACGGGACAGGGCCTAGCTACACCTTC.

This clonotype has ten or more counts. The chain recombines TRBV2 with TRBJ1-3; D gene unclear. The CDR3 is made up of 11 amino acids. Germline CDR1 SNHLY, CDR2 FYNNEI. The V gene lost 3 bases and the J gene lost 11 bases, with 8 bases spanning the gap. The CDR3 DNA reads TGTGCCAGCAGTGAGCCAGGACCCATATATTTT. Encoded protein: CASSEPGPIYF.